This T cell receptor beta chain was found in a study of PD-1 blockade in classical Hodgkin lymphoma. Study background: Once every 2 weeks, patients received intravenous nivolumab at 3 mg/kg.

V was cut by 0 bases and J by 3 bases, with 2 bases left in between. Per the germline V gene, CDR1 is SGHTA and CDR2 is FQGNSA. There are 13 residues in the CDR3. Time point noted: cycle 4 day 1 (C4D1), after five to seven weeks of nivolumab. Every patient had relapsed following autologous stem cell transplantation, and cohorts differed in brentuximab vedotin exposure. Patients' outcomes at their best amounted to complete response, partial response or progressive disease. Repertoires were generated with immunoSEQ multiplex PCR, while TCRdb's copy carries only in-frame clones and drops some. There are 90,000 to 100,000 clones in the sample; around four fifths occur only once, and approximately 9% lies in the top ten. Study-level results: Complete responders' diversity at baseline resembled that of newly diagnosed patients. Healthy donors were reported to have higher baseline TCR diversity than newly diagnosed patients.

This clone has only one observation. The antigen is not known. This rearrangement joins TRBV7-2 to TRBJ1-4; no definite D call. The sequenced sample was peripheral blood mononuclear cells (PBMCs), obtained before the fourth cycle of nivolumab. The receptor was isolated from a human donor with classical Hodgkin lymphoma. CDR3 coding DNA: TGTGCCAGCAGCTTAGCCCCTAATGAAAAACTGTTTTTT. Protein sequence: CASSLAPNEKLFF. The whole variable domain, filled in from reference TRBV7-2 and TRBJ1-4, reads GAGVSQSPSNKVTEKGKDVELRCDPISGHTALYWYRQSLGQGLEFLIYFQGNSAPDKSGLPSDRFSAERTGGSVSTLTIQRTQQEDSAVYLCASSLAPNEKLFFGSGTQLSVL.